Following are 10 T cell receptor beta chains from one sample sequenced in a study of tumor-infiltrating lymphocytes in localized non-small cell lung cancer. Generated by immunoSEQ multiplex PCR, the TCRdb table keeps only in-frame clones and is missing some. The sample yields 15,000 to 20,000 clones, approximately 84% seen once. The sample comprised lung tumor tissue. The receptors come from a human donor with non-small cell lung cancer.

The CDR3 DNA is TGTGCCTCCCGGGTAGCGGGAATATACAATGAGCAGTTCTTC. Its protein product is CASRVAGIYNEQFF. The chain couples TRBV10-3 to TRBJ2-1; 8 nucleotides agree with TRBD2. The germline gives CDR1 ENHRY, CDR2 SYGVKD. The CDR3 totals 14 residues. V dropped 11 bases and J dropped 4; count of bases not matched to a gene: 10.

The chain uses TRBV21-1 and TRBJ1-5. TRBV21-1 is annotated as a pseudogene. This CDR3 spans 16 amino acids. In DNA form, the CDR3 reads TGTGCCAGCAGCCCCACGGGGGTTCGGAGCAATCAGCCCCAGCATTTT. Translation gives CASSPTGVRSNQPQHF.

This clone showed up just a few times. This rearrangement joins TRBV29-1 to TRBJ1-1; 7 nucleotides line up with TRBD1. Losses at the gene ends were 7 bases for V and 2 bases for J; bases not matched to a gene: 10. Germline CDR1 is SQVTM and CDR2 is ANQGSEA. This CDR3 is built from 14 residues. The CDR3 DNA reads TGCAGCGCCAAACGTGGGACAGCCAACACTGAAGCTTTCTTT. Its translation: CSAKRGTANTEAFF.

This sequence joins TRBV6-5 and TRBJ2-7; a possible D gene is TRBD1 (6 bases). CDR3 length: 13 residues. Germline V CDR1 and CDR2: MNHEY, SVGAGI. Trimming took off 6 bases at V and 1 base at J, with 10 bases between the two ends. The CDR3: CASSVTGSYEQYF. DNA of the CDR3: TGTGCCAGCAGCGTGACAGGTTCCTACGAGCAGTACTTC.

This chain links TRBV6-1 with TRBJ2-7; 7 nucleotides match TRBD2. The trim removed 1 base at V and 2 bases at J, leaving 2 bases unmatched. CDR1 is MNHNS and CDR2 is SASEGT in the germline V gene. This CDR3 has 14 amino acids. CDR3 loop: CASSEGGGAYEQYF. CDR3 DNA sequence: TGTGCCAGCAGTGAAGGGGGAGGGGCCTACGAGCAGTACTTC.

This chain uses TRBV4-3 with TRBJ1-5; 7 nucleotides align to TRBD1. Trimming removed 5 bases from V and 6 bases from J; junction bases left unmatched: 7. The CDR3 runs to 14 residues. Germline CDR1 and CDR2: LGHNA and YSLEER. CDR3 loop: CASSYTTGAQPQHF. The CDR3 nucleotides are TGCGCCAGCAGCTATACTACAGGGGCTCAGCCCCAGCATTTT.

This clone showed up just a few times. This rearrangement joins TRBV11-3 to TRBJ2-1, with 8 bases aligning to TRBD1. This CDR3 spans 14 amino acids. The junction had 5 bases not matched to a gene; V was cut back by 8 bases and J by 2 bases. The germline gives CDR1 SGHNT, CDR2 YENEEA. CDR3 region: CASSGQDTYNEQFF. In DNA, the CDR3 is TGTGCCAGCTCGGGACAGGACACCTACAATGAGCAGTTCTTC. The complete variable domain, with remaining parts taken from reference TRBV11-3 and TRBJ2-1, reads EAGVVQSPRYKIIEKKQPVAFWCNPISGHNTLYWYLQNLGQGPELLIRYENEEAVDDSQLPKDRFSAERLKGVDSTLKIQPAELGDSAVYLCASSGQDTYNEQFFGPGTRLTVL.

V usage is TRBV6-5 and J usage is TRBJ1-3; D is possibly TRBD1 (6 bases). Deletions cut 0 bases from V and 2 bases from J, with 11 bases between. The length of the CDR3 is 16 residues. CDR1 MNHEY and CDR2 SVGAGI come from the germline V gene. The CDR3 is CASSYSRGGPGNTIYF. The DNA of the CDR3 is TGTGCCAGCAGTTACTCGAGGGGGGGCCCTGGAAACACCATATATTTT.

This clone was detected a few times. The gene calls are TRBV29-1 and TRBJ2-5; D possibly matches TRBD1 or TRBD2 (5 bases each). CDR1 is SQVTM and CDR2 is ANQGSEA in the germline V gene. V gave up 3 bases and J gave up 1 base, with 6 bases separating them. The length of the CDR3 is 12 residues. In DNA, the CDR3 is TGCAGCGTTGAGGGGGTCCAAGAGACCCAGTACTTC. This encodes CSVEGVQETQYF.

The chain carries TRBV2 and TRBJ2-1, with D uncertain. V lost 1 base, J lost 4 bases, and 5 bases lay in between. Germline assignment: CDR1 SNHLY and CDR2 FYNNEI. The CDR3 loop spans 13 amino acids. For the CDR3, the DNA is TGTGCCAGCAGTGAAGATAGGTACAATGAGCAGTTCTTC. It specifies CASSEDRYNEQFF.